What follows are 11 T cell receptor beta chains derived from one specimen sequenced in a study of blood T cells in healthy people across ages. Primed by a sample-barcoded 5' primer and a J-beta primer mix, a second PCR proceeded for roughly 7 to 11 cycles. Each CDR3 protein gets one entry after TCRdb re-called the 5' RACE reads with MiXCR. The sample holds about 900,000 distinct CDR3 sequences; roughly 52% are singletons and the top ten take about an eighth. The sample comprised blood. These receptors all stem from a man aged 30-40 years in good health.

This clonotype was seen only a few times. The V gene is TRBV7-9, the J gene TRBJ2-1; tentatively, D is TRBD2 (5 bases). Germline V lookup: CDR1 SEHNR, CDR2 FQNEAQ (reference sequence). CDR3 length equals 14 residues. Trimming removed 7 bases from V and 8 bases from J, with 18 bases in between. The CDR3 loop is CASTIGQLGDEQFF. The CDR3 DNA follows: TGTGCCAGCACCATCGGGCAGCTCGGGGATGAGCAGTTCTTC.

This chain connects TRBV12-3 or TRBV12-4 to TRBJ2-1; the D is unclear. Trimming stripped 3 bases from V and 6 bases from J, with 9 bases between. This CDR3 is built from 13 residues. The CDR3 nucleotides read TGTGCCAGCAGTTTGGCCGGCCTCAATGAGCAGTTCTTC. It specifies CASSLAGLNEQFF.

The chain joins TRBV12-3 or TRBV12-4 to TRBJ2-4; D is unclear. V was shortened by 6 bases and J by 0 bases, with 9 bases between the two germline ends. The CDR3 extends over 14 amino acids. The CDR3 sequence is CASRDRLAKNIQYF. The DNA for the CDR3 is TGTGCCAGCAGAGACCGGCTAGCCAAAAACATTCAGTACTTC.

This clonotype was observed at least ten times. The V gene is TRBV28, the J gene TRBJ2-1; no clear D gene. Per the germline V gene, CDR1 is MDHEN and CDR2 is SYDVKM. The CDR3 runs to 11 residues. V shed 3 bases and J shed 9 bases, with 6 bases lying between them. The CDR3 loop is CASSLEPEQFF. For the CDR3, the DNA is TGTGCCAGCAGTTTGGAGCCTGAGCAGTTCTTC.

This clonotype was detected a few times. The gene calls are TRBV20-1 and TRBJ2-3; D may be TRBD1 (5 bases). The CDR3 is 12 residues long. Germline CDR1 and CDR2: DFQATT and SNEGSKA (reference sequence). V lost 7 bases, J lost 2 bases, and 10 bases lay in between. As DNA, the CDR3 is TGCAGTGTAAACAGGATCACAGATACGCAGTATTTT. As protein: CSVNRITDTQYF.

The chain combines TRBV20-1 with TRBJ1-2; possibly TRBD1 for D (6 bases). V was trimmed by 2 bases and J by 8 bases, leaving 18 bases between them. This CDR3 has 14 residues. CDR1 DFQATT and CDR2 SNEGSKA come from the germline V gene (reference sequence). The CDR3 bases are TGCAGTGCTAGAAATATTGAGGGGGGGAGCGGCTACACCTTC. Its translation is CSARNIEGGSGYTF.

This clonotype occurred once. The CDR3 reads CASRAIPGLVADTQYF. The CDR3 DNA is TGTGCCAGCAGGGCAATTCCGGGACTCGTAGCAGATACGCAGTATTTT. The chain links TRBV12-3 or TRBV12-4 to TRBJ2-3, with TRBD2 as a possible D gene (6 bases). The CDR3 loop spans 16 amino acids. The V and J ends lost 6 bases and 4 bases respectively, with 20 bases between them.

This clonotype was observed a few times. The rearrangement joins TRBV6-2 or TRBV6-3 to TRBJ2-7; TRBD2 might be the D (5 bases). V gave up 0 bases and J gave up 2 bases, with 11 bases separating them. This CDR3 has 15 amino acids. In germline, CDR1 is MNHEY, CDR2 SVGEGT. CDR3 residues: CASSYSRAATYEQYF. The DNA of the CDR3 is TGTGCCAGCAGTTACTCGAGGGCCGCGACCTACGAGCAGTACTTC.

This chain joins TRBV2 and TRBJ2-3, with 7 bases aligning to TRBD2. This CDR3 is 14 amino acids long. Germline V gene lookup returns CDR1 SNHLY and CDR2 FYNNEI. V was pared by 6 bases and J by 4 bases, with 7 bases of the junction left unmatched. This CDR3 reads CASRPLLAADTQYF. CDR3 in DNA: TGTGCCAGCAGACCCCTGCTAGCGGCAGATACGCAGTATTTT.

V is TRBV5-1 and J is TRBJ1-2; TRBD1 aligns across 8 bases. The CDR3 consists of 14 residues. Germline-derived CDR1 and CDR2 are SGHRS and YFSETQ. Germline trimming cut 4 bases from V and 3 bases from J; bases unmatched to any gene: 5. CDR3 DNA: TGCGCCAGCAGCGGGGGACAGGCTGACTATGGCTACACCTTC. It translates to CASSGGQADYGYTF.

This clonotype was seen a single time. DNA for the CDR3: TGTGCCAGTACTCTAGGGCCAGGGGGGCAGCCCCAGCATTTT. It yields the protein CASTLGPGGQPQHF. The chain links TRBV19 to TRBJ1-5; the match to TRBD1 covers 7 bases. After removal of 7 bases from V and 7 bases from J, the junction contained 10 bases not matched to a gene. The CDR3 is 14 residues long. Germline V gene data show CDR1 as LNHDA and CDR2 as SQIVND (reference sequence).